Following are 20 T cell receptor beta chains from one sample sequenced in a study of CD8 T cells in Susac syndrome. After extraction with the RNeasy kit, about 0.45 to 1 ug of the RNA was reverse transcribed using random hexamers. TCRdb reprocessed the immunoSEQ multiplex PCR reads via MiXCR and lists one record per CDR3 protein. Found here are a few hundred thousand distinct CDR3 sequences, approximately 85% of them singletons; the top ten hold more than 0.09%. Source material: CD8+ T cells from PBMCs. The receptors were sampled from a human donor with multiple sclerosis.

This chain links TRBV5-5 with TRBJ2-7; 8 positions agree with TRBD1. Germline CDR1 SGHKS, CDR2 YYEKEE (reference sequence). V shed 1 base and J 3 bases; nucleotides not matched to a gene: 9. The CDR3 is 16 residues long. CDR3 sequence reads: CASSLSYGTGVYEQYF. Here the CDR3 DNA reads TGTGCCAGCAGCTTGAGTTACGGGACAGGAGTCTACGAGCAGTACTTC.

The rearrangement links TRBV4-1 to TRBJ1-2, with D perhaps matching TRBD1 (6 bases). The length of the CDR3 is 15 residues. Germline lookup yields CDR1 MGHRA and CDR2 YSYEKL. The germline V and J ends were trimmed by 0 bases and 3 bases, with 11 bases remaining between them. The CDR3 DNA follows: TGCGCCAGCAGCCAAGATACAGGGACCTACTATGGCTACACCTTC. Translation: CASSQDTGTYYGYTF.

The V call is TRBV11-2, the J call TRBJ2-1; TRBD2 aligns across 7 bases. Germline V gene data show CDR1 as SGHAT and CDR2 as FQNNGV. The CDR3 is made up of 18 amino acids. Germline trimming cut 5 bases from V and 0 bases from J; bases unmatched to any gene: 13. The CDR3 is CASSPRGGLAASYNEQFF. DNA of the CDR3: TGTGCCAGCAGCCCCCGGGGAGGGCTAGCGGCCTCCTACAATGAGCAGTTCTTC.

The V gene is TRBV27, the J gene TRBJ2-1, with TRBD1 as a possible D gene (6 bases). Trimming removed 6 bases from V and 5 bases from J, with 14 bases in between. This CDR3 contains 14 residues. Germline V lookup: CDR1 MNHEY, CDR2 SMNVEV (reference sequence). The CDR3 here is CASSWGHLNNEQFF. The CDR3 nucleotides are TGTGCCAGCAGCTGGGGGCATCTGAACAATGAGCAGTTCTTC.

The chain combines TRBV10-3 with TRBJ2-7; D gene uncertain. CDR3 length: 17 amino acids. The V end lost 4 bases, the J end lost 0 bases, and 19 bases lay between the germline ends. Germline V gene data show CDR1 as ENHRY and CDR2 as SYGVKD. CDR3 sequence (DNA): TGTGCCATCAGTGGAGGCCAACCCTCTGCCCTCTCCTACGAGCAGTACTTC. The encoded protein is CAISGGQPSALSYEQYF.

The rearrangement links TRBV20-1 to TRBJ2-1; 8 nucleotides align to TRBD2. CDR3 length: 15 amino acids. Per germline, CDR1 DFQATT and CDR2 SNEGSKA (reference sequence). With 3 bases clipped from V and 4 bases from J, the junction kept 8 bases outside the gene matches. The CDR3 DNA is TGCAGTGCTAGTCCCACTAGCGGCCTATACAATGAGCAGTTCTTC. This codes for CSASPTSGLYNEQFF.

The rearrangement links TRBV7-9 to TRBJ2-3, with D unresolved. Germline V lookup: CDR1 SEHNR, CDR2 FQNEAQ (reference sequence). Trimming left V 1 base short and J 2 bases short, with 10 bases between. This CDR3 is 15 amino acids long. In nucleotides, the CDR3 is TGTGCCAGCAGCTTAGGCTTCGGATCCACAGATACGCAGTATTTT. Residues: CASSLGFGSTDTQYF.

To note about this clonotype: Germline and junction disagree at one end, which may indicate a read error. The chain carries TRBV12-3 or TRBV12-4 and TRBJ2-3, with D possibly being TRBD1 or TRBD2 (5 bases each). The CDR3 has 15 residues. This CDR3 reads CASSPGLPFTGTQYF. The CDR3, as DNA: TGTGCCAGCAGTCCAGGACTGCCTTTCACAGGTACGCAGTATTTT.

This clonotype occurred once. CDR3 nucleotides: TGTGCCAGCAGCTTAAGTTTGCAGGTCAATAGGGGAAACACCATATATTTT. Amino acid sequence: CASSLSLQVNRGNTIYF. V and J are TRBV7-2 and TRBJ1-3; D uncertain. The CDR3 totals 17 residues. V lost 2 bases, J lost 4 bases, and 18 bases lay in between. Germline CDR1 is SGHTA and CDR2 is FQGNSA. The full variable domain, in which reference TRBV7-2 and TRBJ1-3 provide the parts outside the CDR3, is GAGVSQSPSNKVTEKGKDVELRCDPISGHTALYWYRQSLGQGLEFLIYFQGNSAPDKSGLPSDRFSAERTGGSVSTLTIQRTQQEDSAVYLCASSLSLQVNRGNTIYFGEGSWLTVV.

The V and J genes are TRBV28 and TRBJ2-1; the match to TRBD2 covers 16 bases. Germline CDR1 is MDHEN and CDR2 is SYDVKM. J was trimmed by 9 bases and V by 6 bases; bases with no gene match: 11. CDR3 length equals 17 residues. CDR3 DNA sequence: TGTGCCAGCAGGGGGACTAGCGGGAGGGTCATCGGGTTTGAGCAGTTCTTC. Protein sequence: CASRGTSGRVIGFEQFF.

The genes are TRBV27 and TRBJ1-1; D is undetermined. Germline CDR1 reads MNHEY; CDR2 reads SMNVEV (reference sequence). Deletions cut 6 bases from V and 1 base from J, with 12 bases between. The CDR3 totals 14 residues. DNA for the CDR3: TGTGCCAGCAGCCAAACAGCCGGGAACACTGAAGCTTTCTTT. Translation: CASSQTAGNTEAFF.

The table lists this clonotype with a few counts. The V call is TRBV7-6, the J call TRBJ2-7; D uncertain. Between the trimmed V and J ends, which lost 1 base and 0 bases, there was a span of 7 bases. CDR1 and CDR2 from the germline V gene are SGHVS and FNYEAQ. This CDR3 contains 14 residues. CDR3: CASSLEQNSYEQYF. The CDR3 DNA sequence: TGTGCCAGCAGCTTAGAACAGAACTCCTACGAGCAGTACTTC.

V usage is TRBV7-8 and J usage is TRBJ2-2; possibly TRBD1 for D (5 bases). The CDR3 loop spans 15 amino acids. Trimming left V 5 bases short and J 1 base short, with 11 bases between. Looked up from germline, CDR1 is SGHVS and CDR2 is FQNEAQ. The CDR3, as DNA: TGTGCCAGCAGCGCAATCACAGGGAACACCGGGGAGCTGTTTTTT. Amino acids: CASSAITGNTGELFF.

This chain links TRBV7-9 with TRBJ2-7; 8 nucleotides agree with TRBD1. This CDR3 is built from 13 residues. Germline V lookup: CDR1 SEHNR, CDR2 FQNEAQ (reference sequence). V was pared by 7 bases and J by 4 bases, with 6 bases of the junction left unmatched. The CDR3 coding sequence is TGTGCCAGCAACGAGGGACAGGAGTACGAGCAGTACTTC. It specifies CASNEGQEYEQYF. Looking up the rest from reference TRBV7-9 and TRBJ2-7 gives the full variable domain: DTGVSQNPRHKITKRGQNVTFRCDPISEHNRLYWYRQTLGQGPEFLTYFQNEAQLEKSRLLSDRFSAERPKGSFSTLEIQRTEQGDSAMYLCASNEGQEYEQYFGPGTRLTVT.

The chain has TRBV27 and TRBJ2-4; the match to TRBD2 covers 8 bases. Looked up from germline, CDR1 is MNHEY and CDR2 is SMNVEV (reference sequence). This CDR3 contains 15 residues. The junction had 1 base not matched to a gene; V was cut back by 3 bases and J by 0 bases. Here the CDR3 reads CASSFLAGAKNIQYF. CDR3 bases: TGTGCCAGCAGTTTTCTAGCGGGAGCCAAAAACATTCAGTACTTC.

The chain is built from TRBV6-5 and TRBJ2-7; 10 bases are a match to TRBD2. This CDR3 is built from 16 residues. Germline trimming cut 4 bases from V and 2 bases from J; bases unmatched to any gene: 8. CDR1 and CDR2 (germline): MNHEY, SVGAGI. The DNA for the CDR3 is TGTGCCAGCAGTTTCGTGACTAGCGGGCAACCCTACGAGCAGTACTTC. Translated, it gives CASSFVTSGQPYEQYF.

CDR3 residues: CASSYSIGVDEQFF. CDR3 nucleotide sequence: TGTGCCAGCAGTTACTCGATAGGCGTCGATGAGCAGTTCTTC. This chain uses TRBV6-5 with TRBJ2-1; D uncertain. The CDR3 loop spans 14 amino acids. V shed 0 bases and J shed 8 bases, with 11 bases lying between them. Germline CDR1 is MNHEY and CDR2 is SVGAGI.

The V gene is TRBV9, the J gene TRBJ2-3, with TRBD2 matching over 11 bases. Trimming removed 2 bases from V and 4 bases from J; junction bases left unmatched: 6. The CDR3 length is 16 residues. Germline CDR1 and CDR2: SGDLS and YYNGEE. In DNA form, the CDR3 reads TGTGCCAGCAGCGTCCCACTAGCGGGGGTGTCAGATACGCAGTATTTT. This gives the protein CASSVPLAGVSDTQYF.

This rearrangement joins TRBV5-5 to TRBJ2-5, with a possible D match to TRBD2 (5 bases). V was pared by 6 bases and J by 4 bases, with 13 bases between. Germline lookup yields CDR1 SGHKS and CDR2 YYEKEE (reference sequence). The CDR3 length is 13 residues. The CDR3 here is CASIPGMGETQYF. The CDR3 region has the DNA TGTGCCAGCATCCCCGGGATGGGAGAGACCCAGTACTTC.

The chain uses TRBV6-4 and TRBJ2-3, with D possibly being TRBD2 (7 bases). The CDR3 sequence is 16 residues long. V dropped 2 bases and J dropped 2 bases, with 14 bases sitting between them. Looked up from germline, CDR1 is MRHNA and CDR2 is SNTAGT. CDR3 sequence (DNA): TGTGCCAGCAGTGACGGGGGCGGGGGACACACAGATACGCAGTATTTT. Its protein product is CASSDGGGGHTDTQYF.